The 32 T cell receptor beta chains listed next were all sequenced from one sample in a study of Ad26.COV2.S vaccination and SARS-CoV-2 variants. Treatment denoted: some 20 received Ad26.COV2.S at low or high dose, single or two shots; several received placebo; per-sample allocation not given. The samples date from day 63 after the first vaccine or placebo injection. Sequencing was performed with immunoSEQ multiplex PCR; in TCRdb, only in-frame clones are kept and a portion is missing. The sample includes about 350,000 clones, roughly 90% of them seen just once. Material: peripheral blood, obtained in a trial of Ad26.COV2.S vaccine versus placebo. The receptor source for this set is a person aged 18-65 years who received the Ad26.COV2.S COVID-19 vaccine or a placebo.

The CDR3 protein is CASSLGGGTQAFF. Written as DNA, the CDR3 is TGTGCCAGCAGCTTAGGGGGGGGGACCCAAGCTTTCTTT. The chain carries TRBV11-2 and TRBJ1-1, with D perhaps matching TRBD1 (5 bases). The germline gives CDR1 SGHAT, CDR2 FQNNGV. The V and J ends lost 1 base and 9 bases respectively, with 12 bases between them. The CDR3 runs 13 residues.

CDR3 in DNA: TGTGCCAGCAGAGCGCCGGGACTAGCGGGAGCTGAGCAGTTCTTC. Translation: CASRAPGLAGAEQFF. The chain employs TRBV7-2 and TRBJ2-1; 14 bases agree with TRBD2. The CDR3 contains 15 residues. Germline V gene sequence: CDR1 SGHTA, CDR2 FQGNSA. V lost 6 bases and J lost 9; bases outside the gene matches: 7.

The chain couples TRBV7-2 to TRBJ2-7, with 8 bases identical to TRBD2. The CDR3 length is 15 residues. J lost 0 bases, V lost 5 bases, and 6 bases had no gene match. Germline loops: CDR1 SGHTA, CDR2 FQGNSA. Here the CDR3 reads CASSTWTSTSYEQYF. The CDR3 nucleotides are TGTGCCAGCAGCACCTGGACTAGCACCTCCTACGAGCAGTACTTC.

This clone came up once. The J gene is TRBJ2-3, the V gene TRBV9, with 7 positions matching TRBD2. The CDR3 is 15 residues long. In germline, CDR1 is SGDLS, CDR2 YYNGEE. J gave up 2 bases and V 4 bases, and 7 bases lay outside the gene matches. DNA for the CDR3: TGTGCCAGCAGCCTTAGCGGGCTTAACACAGATACGCAGTATTTT. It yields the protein CASSLSGLNTDTQYF.

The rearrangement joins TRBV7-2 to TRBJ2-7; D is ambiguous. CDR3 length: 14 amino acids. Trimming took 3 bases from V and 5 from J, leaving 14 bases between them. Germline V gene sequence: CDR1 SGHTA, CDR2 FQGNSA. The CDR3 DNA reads TGTGCCAGCAGCTTGGGCTACTCTTTCGACGAGCAGTACTTC. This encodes CASSLGYSFDEQYF.

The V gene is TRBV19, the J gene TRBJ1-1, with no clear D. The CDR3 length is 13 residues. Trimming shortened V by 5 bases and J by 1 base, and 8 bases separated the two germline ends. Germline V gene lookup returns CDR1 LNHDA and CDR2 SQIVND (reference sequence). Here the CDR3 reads CASSVYRNTEAFF. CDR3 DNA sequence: TGTGCCAGTAGTGTCTATCGGAACACTGAAGCTTTCTTT.

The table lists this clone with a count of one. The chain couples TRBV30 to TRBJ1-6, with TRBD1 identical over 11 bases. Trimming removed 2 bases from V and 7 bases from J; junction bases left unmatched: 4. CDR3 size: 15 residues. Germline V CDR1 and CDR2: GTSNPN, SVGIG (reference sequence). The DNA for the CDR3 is TGTGCCTGGAGTAGGGACAGGGGGGCAAATTCACCCCTCCACTTT. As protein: CAWSRDRGANSPLHF.

The CDR3 nucleotides read TGCGCCAGCAGCCCCCGTAGGGGGGCAGATACGCAGTATTTT. Protein: CASSPRRGADTQYF. The V and J genes are TRBV4-3 and TRBJ2-3; tentatively, D is TRBD1 or TRBD2 (6 bases each). The CDR3 extends over 14 amino acids. Trimming removed 4 bases at V and 4 bases at J, with 12 bases between. Germline V gene lookup returns CDR1 LGHNA and CDR2 YSLEER.

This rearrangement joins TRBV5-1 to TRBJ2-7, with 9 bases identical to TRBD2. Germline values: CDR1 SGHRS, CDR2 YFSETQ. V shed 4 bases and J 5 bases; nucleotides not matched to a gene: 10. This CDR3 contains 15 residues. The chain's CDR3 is CASSTAPSGTDEQYF. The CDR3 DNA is TGCGCCAGCAGCACTGCCCCTAGCGGGACAGACGAGCAGTACTTC.

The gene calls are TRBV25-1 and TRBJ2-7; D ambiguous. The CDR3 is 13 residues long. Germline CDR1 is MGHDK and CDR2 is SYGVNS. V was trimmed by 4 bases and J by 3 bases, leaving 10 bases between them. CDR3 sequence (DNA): TGTGCCAGCAGTGTGCCCTCAAACTACGAGCAGTACTTC. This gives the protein CASSVPSNYEQYF.

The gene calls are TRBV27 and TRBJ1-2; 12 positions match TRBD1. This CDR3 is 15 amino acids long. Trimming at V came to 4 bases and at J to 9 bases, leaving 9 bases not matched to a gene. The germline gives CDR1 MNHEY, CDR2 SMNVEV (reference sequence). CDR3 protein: CASSSPGQGAISYTF. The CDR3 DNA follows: TGTGCCAGCAGTTCTCCGGGACAGGGGGCTATTAGCTACACCTTC.

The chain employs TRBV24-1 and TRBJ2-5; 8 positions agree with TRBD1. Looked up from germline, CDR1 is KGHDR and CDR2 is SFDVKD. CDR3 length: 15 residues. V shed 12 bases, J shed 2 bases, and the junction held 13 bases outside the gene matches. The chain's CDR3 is CAAIRGRLGQETQYF. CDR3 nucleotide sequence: TGTGCCGCAATCAGGGGGCGCTTGGGACAAGAGACCCAGTACTTC.

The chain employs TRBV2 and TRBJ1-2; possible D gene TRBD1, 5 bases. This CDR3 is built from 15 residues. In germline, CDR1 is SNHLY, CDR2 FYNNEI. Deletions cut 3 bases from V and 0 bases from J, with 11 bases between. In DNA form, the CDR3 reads TGTGCCAGCAGTGACGTCGGGGCAACTAACTATGGCTACACCTTC. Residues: CASSDVGATNYGYTF.

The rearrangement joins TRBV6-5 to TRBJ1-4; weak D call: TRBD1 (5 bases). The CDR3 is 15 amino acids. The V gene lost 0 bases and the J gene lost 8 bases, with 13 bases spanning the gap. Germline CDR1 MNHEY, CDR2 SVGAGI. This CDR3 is CASSYSGGVGEKLFF. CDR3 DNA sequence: TGTGCCAGCAGTTACTCCGGGGGTGTAGGGGAAAAACTGTTTTTT.

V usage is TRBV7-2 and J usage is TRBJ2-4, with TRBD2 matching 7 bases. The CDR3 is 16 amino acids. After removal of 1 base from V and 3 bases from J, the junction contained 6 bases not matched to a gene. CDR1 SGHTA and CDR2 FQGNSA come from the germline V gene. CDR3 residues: CASSLGGGADKNIQYF. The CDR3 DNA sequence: TGTGCCAGCAGCTTAGGCGGGGGAGCCGACAAAAACATTCAGTACTTC.

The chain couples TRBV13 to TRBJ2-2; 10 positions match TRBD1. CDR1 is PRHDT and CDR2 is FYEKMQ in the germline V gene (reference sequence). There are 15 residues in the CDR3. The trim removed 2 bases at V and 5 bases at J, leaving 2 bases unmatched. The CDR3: CASSLRDRGTGELFF. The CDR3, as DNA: TGTGCCAGCAGCTTAAGGGACAGGGGTACCGGGGAGCTGTTTTTT.

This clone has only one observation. The CDR3 sequence is CASSDPRLNTEAFF. The CDR3 DNA reads TGTGCCAGCAGTGACCCCAGACTGAACACTGAAGCTTTCTTT. The chain recombines TRBV2 with TRBJ1-1; D not certain. In germline, CDR1 is SNHLY, CDR2 FYNNEI. The CDR3 loop spans 14 amino acids. V lost 3 bases and J 0 bases, leaving 8 bases between the germline ends.

CDR3 protein: CASSFFGSNYNEQFF. The CDR3 region has the DNA TGTGCCAGCAGCTTTTTTGGCTCTAACTACAATGAGCAGTTCTTC. The chain links TRBV7-2 to TRBJ2-1; D unclear. Looked up from germline, CDR1 is SGHTA and CDR2 is FQGNSA. V was pared by 3 bases and J by 3 bases, with 12 bases between. The CDR3 runs 15 residues.

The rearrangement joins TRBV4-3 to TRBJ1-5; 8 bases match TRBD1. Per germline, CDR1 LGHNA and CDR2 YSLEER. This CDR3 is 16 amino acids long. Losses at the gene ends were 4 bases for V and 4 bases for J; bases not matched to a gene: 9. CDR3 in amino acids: CASSPARQGSNQPQHF. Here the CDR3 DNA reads TGCGCCAGCAGCCCCGCCCGACAGGGGAGTAATCAGCCCCAGCATTTT.

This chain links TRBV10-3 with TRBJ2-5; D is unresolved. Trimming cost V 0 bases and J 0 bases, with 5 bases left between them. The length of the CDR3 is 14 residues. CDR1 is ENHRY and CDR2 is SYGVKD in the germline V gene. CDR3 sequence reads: CAISESGNQETQYF. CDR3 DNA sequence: TGTGCCATCAGTGAGTCTGGGAACCAAGAGACCCAGTACTTC.

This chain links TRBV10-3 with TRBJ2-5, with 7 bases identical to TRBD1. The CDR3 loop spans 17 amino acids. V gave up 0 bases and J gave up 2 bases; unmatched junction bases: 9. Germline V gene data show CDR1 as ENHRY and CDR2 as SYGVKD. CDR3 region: CAISESPRDSGQETQYF. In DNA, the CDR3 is TGTGCCATCAGTGAGTCTCCGAGGGACAGTGGACAAGAGACCCAGTACTTC.

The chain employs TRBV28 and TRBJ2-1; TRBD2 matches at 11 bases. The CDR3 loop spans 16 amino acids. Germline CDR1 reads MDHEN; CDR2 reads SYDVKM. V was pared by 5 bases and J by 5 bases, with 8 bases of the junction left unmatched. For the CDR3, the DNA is TGTGCCAGCAGTAGCCCTAGCGGGAGGACCAACAATGAGCAGTTCTTC. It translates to CASSSPSGRTNNEQFF.

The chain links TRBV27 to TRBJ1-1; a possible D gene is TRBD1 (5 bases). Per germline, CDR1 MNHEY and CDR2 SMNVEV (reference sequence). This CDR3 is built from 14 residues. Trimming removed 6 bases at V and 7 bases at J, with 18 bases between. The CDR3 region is CASRGTPTGLEAFF. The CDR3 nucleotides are TGTGCCAGCAGAGGTACGCCAACAGGACTTGAAGCTTTCTTT.

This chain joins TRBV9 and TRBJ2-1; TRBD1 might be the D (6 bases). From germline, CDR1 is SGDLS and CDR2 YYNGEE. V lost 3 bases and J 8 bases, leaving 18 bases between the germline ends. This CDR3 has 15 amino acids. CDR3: CASSAQGLGVDEQFF. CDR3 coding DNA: TGTGCCAGCAGCGCACAGGGTTTAGGAGTCGATGAGCAGTTCTTC.

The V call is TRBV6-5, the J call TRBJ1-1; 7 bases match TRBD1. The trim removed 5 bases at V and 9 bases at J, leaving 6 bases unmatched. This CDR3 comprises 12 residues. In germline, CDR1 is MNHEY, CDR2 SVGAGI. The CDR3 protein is CASSRGGEKAFF. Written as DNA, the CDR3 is TGTGCCAGCAGTCGAGGGGGCGAGAAAGCTTTCTTT.

CDR3 nucleotides: TGTGCCAGCAGCCGGGGGGTCCCGTATTTT. Its translation is CASSRGVPYF. The genes are TRBV12-3 or TRBV12-4 and TRBJ2-3; 7 bases agree with TRBD2. The CDR3 has 10 amino acids. Trimming at V came to 6 bases and at J to 14 bases, leaving 5 bases not matched to a gene.

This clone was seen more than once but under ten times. CDR3 bases: TGCGCCAGCAGCTCGCCAACAGGGGGGAGTGAAAAACTGTTTTTT. It yields the protein CASSSPTGGSEKLFF. V is TRBV5-1 and J is TRBJ1-4; 8 bases are a match to TRBD1. The CDR3 is 15 residues long. The V gene end was trimmed by 3 bases and the J gene end by 7 bases; junction bases not matched to a gene: 8. Germline assignment: CDR1 SGHRS and CDR2 YFSETQ.

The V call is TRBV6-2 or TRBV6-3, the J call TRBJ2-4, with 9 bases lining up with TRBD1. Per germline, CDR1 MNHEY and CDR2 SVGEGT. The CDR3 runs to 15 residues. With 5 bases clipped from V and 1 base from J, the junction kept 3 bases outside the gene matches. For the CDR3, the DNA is TGTGCCAGCAGTGGACAGGGGTATGCCAAAAACATTCAGTACTTC. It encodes CASSGQGYAKNIQYF.

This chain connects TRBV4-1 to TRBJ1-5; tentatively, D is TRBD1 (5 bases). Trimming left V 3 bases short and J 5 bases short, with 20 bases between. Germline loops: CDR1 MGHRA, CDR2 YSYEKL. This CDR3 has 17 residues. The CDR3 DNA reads TGCGCCAGCAGCCACCCCAGGGAAGGAATCACGTATCAGCCCCAGCATTTT. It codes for CASSHPREGITYQPQHF.

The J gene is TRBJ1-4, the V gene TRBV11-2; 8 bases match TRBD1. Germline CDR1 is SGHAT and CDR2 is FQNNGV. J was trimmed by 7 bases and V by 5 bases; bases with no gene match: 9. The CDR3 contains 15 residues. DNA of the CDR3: TGTGCCAGCAGCCCGCGACAGGGGCTGAGTGAAAAACTGTTTTTT. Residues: CASSPRQGLSEKLFF.

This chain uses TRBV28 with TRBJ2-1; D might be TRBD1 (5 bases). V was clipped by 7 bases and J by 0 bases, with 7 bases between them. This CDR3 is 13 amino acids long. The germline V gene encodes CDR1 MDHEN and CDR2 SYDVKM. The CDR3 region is CASTTGSYNEQFF. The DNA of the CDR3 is TGTGCCAGCACTACAGGCTCCTACAATGAGCAGTTCTTC.

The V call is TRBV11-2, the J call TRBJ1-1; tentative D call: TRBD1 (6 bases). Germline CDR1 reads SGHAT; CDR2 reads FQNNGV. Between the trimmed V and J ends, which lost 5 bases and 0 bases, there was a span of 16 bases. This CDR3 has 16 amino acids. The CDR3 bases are TGTGCCAGCAGCACACAAATAGGACAGTTGAACACTGAAGCTTTCTTT. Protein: CASSTQIGQLNTEAFF.